Below are 18 T cell receptor beta chains sequenced from a single sample in a study of PD-L1 blockade in urothelial cancer. TCRdb's copy holds only in-frame clones and misses some; the assay was immunoSEQ multiplex PCR. The repertoire consists of some 40,000 clones, with less than 95% occurring once and the leading ten covering about 6.8%. Time point reported: peripheral blood 6 weeks after treatment start. Specimen: PBMCs, collected around atezolizumab (anti-PD-L1) treatment. These receptors were obtained from a man between 65 and 85 years old with urothelial cancer.

This chain links TRBV6-5 with TRBJ2-1, with D uncertain. The germline CDR1 and CDR2 sequences are MNHEY and SVGAGI. The V gene lost 1 base and the J gene lost 0 bases, with 7 bases spanning the gap. CDR3 size: 15 residues. CDR3 sequence: CASSYLRSSYNEQFF. CDR3 DNA sequence: TGTGCCAGCAGTTACTTGCGGAGCTCCTACAATGAGCAGTTCTTC.

This clone was detected only once. This chain links TRBV7-6 with TRBJ2-7, with 8 bases fitting TRBD2. Per germline, CDR1 SGHVS and CDR2 FNYEAQ. The CDR3 has 16 residues. V shed 1 base, J shed 0 bases, and the junction held 5 bases outside the gene matches. CDR3 DNA: TGTGCCAGCAGCTTAGGTCGGGGGGGAAGCTCCTACGAGCAGTACTTC. It codes for CASSLGRGGSSYEQYF.

The chain employs TRBV4-2 and TRBJ2-5; 11 bases are shared with TRBD2. The CDR3 contains 16 residues. V shed 4 bases and J 5 bases; nucleotides not matched to a gene: 9. Germline assignment: CDR1 LGHNA and CDR2 YNFKEQ. Here the CDR3 DNA reads TGTGCCAGCAGCCTGGGGACTAGCGGTGGGAGGGAGACCCAGTACTTC. Translating gives CASSLGTSGGRETQYF.

The V gene is TRBV10-3, the J gene TRBJ2-1, with 8 nucleotides matching TRBD1. V trimming: 2 bases; J trimming: 1 base; junction bases outside the gene matches: 1. This CDR3 region has 15 residues. From germline, CDR1 is ENHRY and CDR2 SYGVKD. The CDR3 sequence: CAISERTGSYNEQFF. The CDR3 DNA reads TGTGCCATCAGTGAGCGGACAGGGTCCTACAATGAGCAGTTCTTC.

The chain links TRBV5-4 to TRBJ1-4, with unresolved D. Per the germline V gene, CDR1 is SGHNT and CDR2 is YYREEE (reference sequence). CDR3 size: 16 residues. The V and J ends lost 0 bases and 3 bases respectively, with 12 bases between them. DNA of the CDR3: TGTGCCAGCAGCTTGGGTCGGGGAATTGCTAATGAAAAACTGTTTTTT. Translated, it gives CASSLGRGIANEKLFF.

The rearrangement uses TRBV28 and TRBJ2-7; D unclear. Trimming shortened V by 5 bases and J by 7 bases, and 18 bases separated the two germline ends. Per germline, CDR1 MDHEN and CDR2 SYDVKM. The CDR3 extends over 14 amino acids. CDR3 nucleotide sequence: TGTGCCAGCAGTCCCCGCGGAGTCGCCGGGGAGCAGTACTTC. It is translated as CASSPRGVAGEQYF.

V is TRBV28 and J is TRBJ1-2; no definite D call. The V gene lost 10 bases and the J gene lost 6 bases, with 12 bases spanning the gap. Germline values: CDR1 MDHEN, CDR2 SYDVKM. The CDR3 extends over 11 amino acids. For the CDR3, the DNA is TGTGCCATCTTCGGGTTGGATGGCTACACCTTC. This encodes CAIFGLDGYTF.

The chain recombines TRBV10-2 with TRBJ1-5; D is unresolved. The CDR3 covers 13 residues. Germline CDR1 and CDR2: WSHSY and SAAADI. Trimming shortened V by 3 bases and J by 1 base, and 4 bases separated the two germline ends. The CDR3 protein is CASSDGSNQPQHF. The DNA of the CDR3 is TGCGCCAGCAGTGATGGCAGCAATCAGCCCCAGCATTTT.

The V gene is TRBV18, the J gene TRBJ1-2; D unresolved. CDR3 length: 14 amino acids. V was pared by 3 bases and J by 8 bases, with 16 bases between. Germline values: CDR1 KGHSH, CDR2 LQKENI. The CDR3 DNA is TGTGCCAGCTCACCGCTCTCAGATTCGGGGGGCTACACCTTC. This gives the protein CASSPLSDSGGYTF.

As regards this clone: The CDR3 does not end in the conserved phenylalanine or tryptophan, so this is likely a read error. V and J are TRBV27 and TRBJ2-7; 8 bases are a match to TRBD2. Looked up from germline, CDR1 is MNHEY and CDR2 is SMNVEV (reference sequence). V shed 0 bases, J shed 0 bases, and the junction held 7 bases outside the gene matches. The CDR3 extends over 17 amino acids. CDR3 amino acids: CASSLSPGSGSSYEQYL. CDR3 DNA sequence: TGTGCCAGCAGTTTATCCCCCGGGAGCGGGAGCTCCTACGAGCAGTACTTA.

The genes are TRBV28 and TRBJ1-5, with D possibly being TRBD1 (6 bases). The CDR3 runs to 16 residues. Per germline, CDR1 MDHEN and CDR2 SYDVKM. Between the trimmed V and J ends, which lost 6 bases and 1 base, there was a span of 16 bases. The CDR3, as DNA: TGTGCCAGCAGCAACGAGCGAAGGGGGAGCAATCAGCCCCAGCATTTT. It encodes CASSNERRGSNQPQHF. Supplemented by reference TRBV28 and TRBJ1-5, the full variable domain reads DVKVTQSSRYLVKRTGEKVFLECVQDMDHENMFWYRQDPGLGLRLIYFSYDVKMKEKGDIPEGYSVSREKKERFSLILESASTNQTSMYLCASSNERRGSNQPQHFGDGTRLSIL.

In DNA, the CDR3 is TGCGCCAGCAGCTTGGGGATGGGACAGGAGTATGGCTACACCTTC. Protein: CASSLGMGQEYGYTF. The rearrangement uses TRBV5-1 and TRBJ1-2; 8 bases are shared with TRBD1. J was trimmed by 5 bases and V by 0 bases; bases with no gene match: 6. CDR3 length equals 15 residues. Germline CDR1 reads SGHRS; CDR2 reads YFSETQ.

The chain links TRBV5-1 to TRBJ2-5; the match to TRBD2 covers 10 bases. The CDR3 length is 18 residues. The trim removed 0 bases at V and 1 base at J, leaving 9 bases unmatched. Germline values: CDR1 SGHRS, CDR2 YFSETQ. The CDR3 DNA is TGCGCCAGCAGCTTGGGGCCTAGCGGGGGAACAATCCAAGAGACCCAGTACTTC. Protein product: CASSLGPSGGTIQETQYF.

This chain links TRBV2 with TRBJ2-7; possible D gene TRBD2, 5 bases. This CDR3 contains 16 residues. The germline V and J ends were trimmed by 2 bases and 5 bases, with 19 bases remaining between them. Per the germline V gene, CDR1 is SNHLY and CDR2 is FYNNEI. CDR3 coding DNA: TGTGCCAGCAGTGAACCCGGGGAGCGGCCGGGGAACGAGCAGTACTTC. Amino acids: CASSEPGERPGNEQYF.

This rearrangement joins TRBV6-4 to TRBJ2-3; possible D gene TRBD2, 5 bases. Deletions cut 4 bases from V and 1 base from J, with 12 bases between. Per the germline V gene, CDR1 is MRHNA and CDR2 is SNTAGT. This CDR3 region has 15 residues. The CDR3 coding sequence is TGTGCCAGCAGTGTTGAGGGCGGAGGCACAGATACGCAGTATTTT. As protein: CASSVEGGGTDTQYF.

The rearrangement uses TRBV6-5 and TRBJ1-2, with unresolved D. Germline values: CDR1 MNHEY, CDR2 SVGAGI. This CDR3 has 13 amino acids. Trimming left V 5 bases short and J 5 bases short, with 12 bases between. CDR3 region: CASSVEGNYGYTF. CDR3 DNA sequence: TGTGCCAGCAGTGTTGAGGGAAATTATGGCTACACCTTC.

This clone has only one observation. The chain recombines TRBV7-2 with TRBJ1-2, with D possibly being TRBD1 (6 bases). This CDR3 region has 14 residues. V gave up 5 bases and J gave up 0 bases, with 10 bases separating them. CDR1 and CDR2 (germline): SGHTA, FQGNSA. CDR3 loop: CASSPGAANYGYTF. The CDR3 DNA follows: TGTGCCAGCAGCCCAGGGGCAGCTAACTATGGCTACACCTTC.

The chain joins TRBV19 to TRBJ1-1, with no clear D. Germline CDR1 is LNHDA and CDR2 is SQIVND (reference sequence). Trimming stripped 3 bases from V and 1 base from J, with 9 bases between. CDR3 length equals 14 residues. Here the CDR3 DNA reads TGTGCCAGTAGTATCGCCACTCCGAACACTGAAGCTTTCTTT. Translation gives CASSIATPNTEAFF.